The 3 T cell receptor beta chains reported below all come from one sample, sequenced in a study of human T cells and chemical hapten exposure. Time point: pre-sensitization, week 0. Stated treatment: therapeutic diphenylcyclopropenone sensitization with weekly scalp DPC. In TCRdb, the RACE reads were re-called with MiXCR into one record per CDR3 protein. The profile covers more than 250,000 distinct CDR3 sequences, with approximately 8.6% appearing a single time and 2% to 3% taken by the ten largest. Sample: whole blood, taken in connection with sensitization to the hapten diphenylcyclopropenone (DPC). The receptors originated from a woman aged 40 to 55 with alopecia areata. Some clones in this sample may be carry-over from other donors' samples.

This clonotype was found a few times. Written as DNA, the CDR3 is TGTGCCTGGAGGGTGACAGGGAACACTGAAGCTTTCTTT. Amino acid sequence: CAWRVTGNTEAFF. The rearrangement uses TRBV30 and TRBJ1-1, with D possibly matching TRBD1 (6 bases). Trimming cost V 3 bases and J 1 base, with 9 bases left between them. This CDR3 has 13 residues. Looked up from germline, CDR1 is GTSNPN and CDR2 is SVGIG (reference sequence).

This clonotype has more than one count but fewer than ten. The chain uses TRBV4-1 and TRBJ2-7; weak D call: TRBD2 (6 bases). Germline values: CDR1 MGHRA, CDR2 YSYEKL. V was pared by 3 bases and J by 1 base, with 13 bases between. The CDR3 loop spans 15 amino acids. The CDR3 DNA reads TGCGCCAGCAGCCAGGCACGACTAGGATCCTACGAGCAGTACTTC. Its protein product is CASSQARLGSYEQYF.

The chain links TRBV3-1 to TRBJ2-1; TRBD2 matches at 10 bases. The junction had 3 bases not matched to a gene; V was cut back by 2 bases and J by 5 bases. CDR1 is LGHDT and CDR2 is YNNKEL in the germline V gene (reference sequence). CDR3 length equals 15 residues. CDR3 amino acids: CASSQRLAGDNEQFF. In DNA form, the CDR3 reads TGTGCCAGCAGCCAACGTCTAGCGGGAGACAATGAGCAGTTCTTC.